The T cell receptor beta chain under discussion was sequenced for a study of blood T cell repertoires in COVID-19. At the level of the study: Specimens from acute and convalescent COVID-19 originated in the United States, Italy and Spain. From T cells, B-cell-depleted T cells, or PBMCs came the material, which was cDNA or gDNA.

Germline CDR1 and CDR2: SEHNR and FQNEAQ (reference sequence). This CDR3 has 12 amino acids. Trimming at V came to 7 bases and at J to 1 base, leaving 1 base not matched to a gene. In the original workflow: Amplifying reference gene primers gave estimates of nucleated cell counts. This table comes from immunoSEQ multiplex PCR, and its TCRdb copy is limited to in-frame clones, with some not included. V and J calls and clone size are copied from that table; D and trimming were computed from the DNA. This sample carries 300,000 to 450,000 clones, 85% of them seen once, and the ten largest clones take roughly 3.6%.

This sequence joins TRBV7-9 and TRBJ2-7, with 7 nucleotides matching TRBD1. The sample was peripheral blood. The clonotype originates from a young woman with acute or convalescent COVID-19. CDR3 sequence: CASMTGSYEQYF. CDR3 DNA: TGTGCCAGCATGACAGGGTCCTACGAGCAGTACTTC.